This is a list of T cell receptor beta chains from one sample in a study of T cells in Graves' hyperthyroidism and ophthalmopathy. From the multiplex PCR reads, TCRdb called clonotypes with MiXCR, one entry per CDR3 protein. The sample yields tens of thousands of distinct CDR3 sequences, around 48% seen once. Sequencing was performed on blood. Receptor source: a woman aged 50 to 60 with Graves' ophthalmopathy. The CDR3 runs from the conserved cysteine through the conserved F or W. A D gene is named only where the DNA matches it firmly. For some rows the clone size is stated as once, few or many, or as a class when expanded; others skip it.

V gene	J gene	D gene	clone size	CDR3 protein	CDR3 DNA
TRBV11-2	TRBJ1-2	TRBD1	.	CASSSAGTGTYGYTF	TGTGCCAGCAGCTCCGCCGGGACAGGTACCTATGGCTACACCTTC
TRBV11-3	TRBJ2-5	TRBD1	many	CASSIDRDQETQYF	TGTGCCAGCAGTATCGACAGGGATCAAGAGACCCAGTACTTC
TRBV4-1	TRBJ2-2	.	many	CASSQLDLFANTGELFF	TGCGCCAGCAGCCAATTAGACCTTTTCGCGAACACCGGGGAGCTGTTTTTT
TRBV7-2	TRBJ2-3	TRBD1	many	CASSSGQGLRTDTQYF	TGTGCCAGCAGCTCGGGACAGGGCTTGAGGACAGATACGCAGTATTTT
TRBV4-1	TRBJ1-6	.	many	CASSQAKAPGSPLHF	TGCGCCAGCAGCCAAGCAAAGGCTCCAGGGTCACCCCTCCACTTT
TRBV19	TRBJ1-1	.	.	CASSIDRQEAFF	TGTGCCAGTAGTATAGATCGACAAGAAGCTTTCTTT
TRBV7-9	TRBJ2-1	.	once	CASSAGRPDNEQFF	TGTGCCAGCAGCGCAGGGAGACCCGACAATGAGCAGTTCTTC
TRBV20-1	TRBJ2-6	TRBD2	once	CSARVAGDTGANVLTF	TGCAGTGCTAGAGTAGCGGGAGACACCGGGGCCAACGTCCTGACTTTC
TRBV6-5	TRBJ2-4	.	.	CASSFGQTHKNIQYF	TGTGCCAGCAGTTTCGGACAAACCCACAAAAACATTCAGTACTTC
TRBV19	TRBJ1-1	.	many	CASSRQQNTEAFF	TGTGCCAGTAGTCGCCAGCAGAACACTGAAGCTTTCTTT
TRBV10-3	TRBJ2-3	TRBD1	.	CAISGRQGAEGTDTQYF	TGTGCCATCAGTGGTAGACAGGGGGCAGAAGGCACAGATACGCAGTATTTT
TRBV20-1	TRBJ2-7	.	many	CSAKTAQGQYF	TGCAGTGCTAAGACAGCCCAGGGGCAGTACTTC
TRBV11-3	TRBJ1-3	.	.	CASSLAPGRGNTIYF	TGTGCCAGCAGCTTAGCCCCGGGACGAGGAAACACCATATATTTT
TRBV6-1	TRBJ2-3	.	many	CASSDKVAGVGVSTDTQYF	TGTGCCAGCAGTGATAAGGTGGCAGGGGTGGGGGTTAGCACAGATACGCAGTATTTT
TRBV9	TRBJ1-2	.	many	CASSYTDSPRGGYTF	TGTGCCAGCAGCTATACTGACAGTCCGAGGGGTGGCTACACCTTC
TRBV10-1	TRBJ1-2	.	medium-sized	CASSAGPTYGYTF	TGCGCCAGCAGTGCGGGGCCTACCTATGGCTACACCTTC
TRBV24-1	TRBJ2-3	TRBD2	medium-sized	CATSELAGRTDTQYF	TGTGCCACCAGTGAGTTAGCGGGTCGCACAGATACGCAGTATTTT
TRBV19	TRBJ2-3	TRBD2	.	CASSIRTSGRTTDTQYF	TGTGCCAGTAGTATCAGGACTAGCGGGAGGACCACAGATACGCAGTATTTT
TRBV5-1	TRBJ2-2	.	.	CASSLLCYPGELFF	TGTGCCAGCAGCTTGTTATGCTACCCCGGGGAGCTGTTTTTT
TRBV2	TRBJ2-3	.	.	CAREVGGADTQYF	TGTGCCAGGGAGGTTGGCGGTGCGGATACGCAGTATTTT
TRBV29-1	TRBJ2-7	TRBD1	many	CSVVGRGRSYEQYF	TGCAGCGTTGTAGGCAGGGGGCGTTCCTACGAGCAGTACTTC
TRBV10-3	TRBJ2-7	.	.	CAISESVGIYEQYF	TGTGCCATCAGTGAAAGCGTTGGTATCTACGAGCAGTACTTC
TRBV12-3/TRBV12-4	TRBJ2-5	.	.	CASSLRETQYF	TGTGCCAGCAGTTTAAGGGAGACCCAGTACTTC
TRBV6-5	TRBJ1-6	.	many	CASSQGGNSPLHF	TGTGCCAGCAGCCAGGGAGGTAATTCACCCCTCCACTTT
TRBV19	TRBJ2-3	TRBD2	many	CASSKLAGEWGTDTQYF	TGTGCCAGTAGTAAACTAGCGGGAGAGTGGGGCACAGATACGCAGTATTTT
TRBV7-6	TRBJ2-5	TRBD2	many	CASSSEQREVFQIREETQYF	TGTGCCAGCAGCTCCGAGCAGCGGGAGGTTTTTCAAATACGCGAAGAGACCCAGTACTTC
TRBV9	TRBJ1-6	TRBD1	once	CASSPRQGWNSPLHF	TGTGCCAGCAGCCCCCGACAGGGATGGAATTCACCCCTCCACTTT
TRBV7-9	TRBJ1-4	.	.	CASSFDGHNEKLFF	TGTGCCAGCAGCTTCGACGGACATAATGAAAAGCTGTTTTTT
TRBV5-5	TRBJ2-5	TRBD2	many	CASSLRGRQETQYF	TGTGCCAGCAGCTTGCGCGGGAGGCAAGAGACCCAGTACTTC
TRBV20-1	TRBJ1-2	.	many	CSARTTGGGYGYTF	TGCAGTGCTAGGACGACAGGCGGTGGGTATGGCTACACCTTC
TRBV2	TRBJ2-7	TRBD1	.	CAVYRGQNSYEQHF	TGTGCCGTCTACAGGGGGCAGAACTCTTACGAGCAGCACTTC
TRBV20-1	TRBJ1-2	.	many	CSARHPARNYGYTF	TGCAGTGCTAGACACCCCGCACGAAACTATGGCTACACCTTC
TRBV27	TRBJ2-2	.	many	CASRFSGELFF	TGTGCCAGCAGGTTTTCCGGGGAGCTGTTTTTT
TRBV7-2	TRBJ2-2	TRBD2	.	CATSSASGANTGEPFF	TGTGCCACCAGCTCTGCTAGCGGGGCGAACACCGGGGAGCCGTTTTTT
TRBV12-3/TRBV12-4	TRBJ1-1	.	many	CASSLRYMNTEAFF	TGTGCCAGCAGTTTAAGATACATGAACACTGAAGCTTTCTTT
TRBV15	TRBJ2-5	TRBD2	.	CATGIWTSGDQETQYF	TGTGCCACCGGCATTTGGACTAGCGGGGACCAAGAGACCCAGTACTTC
TRBV18	TRBJ1-1	.	.	CASSGDRNSEACF	TGTGCCAGCTCAGGCGACAGGAACTCTGAAGCTTGCTTT
TRBV7-9	TRBJ2-1	.	.	CAGNSVRTLGNEQFF	TGTGCCGGCAACTCGGTCAGGACTTTGGGGAATGAGCAGTTCTTC
TRBV7-8	TRBJ2-5	TRBD1	.	CASSYGTGKETQYF	TGTGCCAGCAGCTACGGGACAGGGAAAGAGACTCAGTACTTC
TRBV20-1	TRBJ2-3	TRBD1	.	CSAAGQGEDTQYF	TGCAGTGCTGCTGGACAGGGGGAAGATACGCAGTATTTT
TRBV19	TRBJ2-7	.	.	CASSGTATYEQYF	TGTGCCAGTAGTGGGACCGCAACCTACGAGCAGTACTTC
TRBV10-1	TRBJ2-2	TRBD2	.	CTSGNRTSNPGELFF	TGCACCAGCGGGAACAGGACATCCAATCCCGGGGAGCTGTTTTTT
TRBV9	TRBJ2-3	TRBD2	.	CASSVGGAGGTDTHYF	TGTGCCAGTAGCGTAGGGGGGGCGGGGGGCACAGATACGCATTATTTT
TRBV7-2	TRBJ1-6	.	.	CASSRPDKPYSPLHF	TGTGCCAGCAGCCGCCCGGACAAACCGTATTCACCCCTCCACTTT
TRBV20-1	TRBJ2-3	TRBD2	many	CSANSGNTDTQYF	TGCAGTGCTAATAGCGGGAACACAGATACGCAGTATTTT
TRBV6-2/TRBV6-3	TRBJ2-3	.	many	CASSYSDTQYF	TGTGCCAGCAGTTACTCGGATACGCAGTATTTT
TRBV2	TRBJ1-5	.	.	CASSDSPGFQPQHF	TGTGCCAGCAGTGATTCCCCGGGGTTTCAGCCCCAGCATTTT
TRBV10-3	TRBJ2-5	TRBD2	many	CAISERSLAGQETQYF	TGTGCCATCAGTGAGAGGAGCTTAGCGGGCCAAGAGACCCAGTACTTC
TRBV5-1	TRBJ2-3	TRBD2	.	CASGRALRGTDTQYF	TGCGCCAGCGGGAGGGCCCTCCGAGGCACAGATACGCAGTACTTT
TRBV20-1	TRBJ2-3	.	many	CSASGSLSTDTQYF	TGCAGTGCTAGCGGCTCCCTAAGCACAGATACGCAGTATTTT
TRBV20-1	TRBJ2-3	.	.	CSAAFTDTQCF	TGCAGTGCTGCGTTCACAGATACGCAGTGTTTT
TRBV7-6	TRBJ1-4	.	.	CASSLVSGQNEKLFF	TGTGCCAGCAGCTTAGTGTCAGGTCAAAATGAAAAACTGTTTTTT
TRBV15	TRBJ2-7	TRBD2	medium-sized	CATLGLAGVLEQYF	TGTGCCACCCTTGGACTAGCGGGAGTTCTCGAGCAGTACTTC